This is a list of T cell receptor beta chains from one sample in a study of cytomegalovirus exposure and HLA in healthy donors. The protocol was immunoSEQ multiplex PCR, while the TCRdb copy is restricted to in-frame clones and leaves out a portion. The sample yields 130,000 or so clones, around nine tenths seen once. The source material was PBMCs. These receptors were obtained from a man in his thirties or forties in good health and CMV-seronegative. The CDR3 runs from the conserved cysteine through the conserved F or W. The order of the fields is clone size, D gene, J gene, V gene, CDR3 DNA, CDR3 protein. The D gene is left open where the match is weak. Clone size is not always given. Where it is, it says once, few, many or a class for expanded clones.

size: medium-sized; D: TRBD2; J: TRBJ2-7; V: TRBV7-2; DNA: TGTGCCAGCAGCTTGGGACTAGCGGGGCGGTCCGAGCAGTACTTC; CDR3: CASSLGLAGRSEQYF
size: once; D: .; J: TRBJ2-2; V: TRBV7-9; DNA: TGTGCCAGCAGCTCCGGGACAAGAGCGAACACCGGGGAGCTGTTTTTT; CDR3: CASSSGTRANTGELFF
size: .; D: .; J: TRBJ2-2; V: TRBV11-3; DNA: TGTGCCAGCAGACCAGGGTCCGGGGAGCTGTTTTTT; CDR3: CASRPGSGELFF
size: .; D: TRBD2; J: TRBJ2-1; V: TRBV7-3; DNA: TGTGCCAGCAGCTCTCCGGGACTAGTCTATGAGCAGTTCTTC; CDR3: CASSSPGLVYEQFF
size: few; D: .; J: TRBJ1-5; V: TRBV25-1; DNA: TGTGCCAGCAGTGACCCCGGGACTAACCAGCCCCAGCATTTT; CDR3: CASSDPGTNQPQHF
size: .; D: TRBD2; J: TRBJ2-3; V: TRBV5-4; DNA: TGTGCCAGCAGCCGTCCCGGGGAGGGGACAGATACGCAGTATTTT; CDR3: CASSRPGEGTDTQYF
size: .; D: .; J: TRBJ1-2; V: TRBV28; DNA: TGTGCCAGCCGGGCCCAGGGTGGCTACACCTTC; CDR3: CASRAQGGYTF
size: .; D: TRBD1; J: TRBJ2-7; V: TRBV4-1; DNA: TGCGCCAGCAGCCAAGTGGCACAGGGGTCCTACGAGCAGTACTTC; CDR3: CASSQVAQGSYEQYF
size: .; D: TRBD1; J: TRBJ1-1; V: TRBV6-6; DNA: TGTGCCAGCACTCCCTCGACAGGGGTCACTGAAGCTTTCTTT; CDR3: CASTPSTGVTEAFF
size: .; D: .; J: TRBJ2-2; V: TRBV6-5; DNA: TGTGCCAGCAGTTACAGTGGAGGAACCGGGGAGCTGTTTTTT; CDR3: CASSYSGGTGELFF
size: once; D: .; J: TRBJ2-2; V: TRBV9; DNA: TGTGCCAGCAGCGTACGGGATCCCCCTAACACCGGGGAGCTGTTTTTT; CDR3: CASSVRDPPNTGELFF
size: .; D: TRBD1; J: TRBJ1-2; V: TRBV19; DNA: TGTGCCAGTAGTATAGACCATGGGACAGGGAACGACACCTTC; CDR3: CASSIDHGTGNDTF
size: .; D: .; J: TRBJ1-1; V: TRBV19; DNA: TGTGCCACAAGGAGAAGATTGAACACTGAAGCTTTCTTT; CDR3: CATRRRLNTEAFF
size: .; D: TRBD1; J: TRBJ1-4; V: TRBV6-4; DNA: TGTGCCAGCAGTGTCCGACAGGGGCGAGGTGAAAAACTGTTTTTT; CDR3: CASSVRQGRGEKLFF
size: .; D: .; J: TRBJ1-3; V: TRBV15; DNA: TGTGCCACCAGCAGAACCACTGAGGGAGGAAACACCATATATTTT; CDR3: CATSRTTEGGNTIYF
size: .; D: .; J: TRBJ1-3; V: TRBV6-5; DNA: TGTGCCAGCAGGGAGGACCACAGTGGAAACACCATATATTTT; CDR3: CASREDHSGNTIYF